A selection of T cell receptor beta chains follows, all from one sample in a study of blood T cell repertoires in COVID-19. Clones were read by immunoSEQ multiplex PCR, and TCRdb kept only the in-frame ones, dropping some. The sample holds approximately 260,000 clones, around 84% seen once. Sequences were obtained from PBMCs or T cells enriched from blood (not recorded which). Source of these receptors: a man in his thirties or forties with acute COVID-19. The conserved cysteine and the conserved F or W are not part of the CDR3 here. Fields, in order: V gene, J gene, CDR3 protein.

TRBV28	TRBJ1-4	ASSLGQPGANEKLF
TRBV10-3	TRBJ1-5	ATGGGEKGQPQH
TRBV7-2	TRBJ1-3	ASSPDSGQGNTIY
TRBV21-1	TRBJ2-2	ASPTGELF
TRBV5-1	TRBJ1-1	ASSLEDRGGTEAF
TRBV4-1	TRBJ1-5	ASSQDGGSNQPQH
TRBV18	TRBJ2-3	ASRTVAGNPDTQY
TRBV27	TRBJ1-3	ASSLGGTGEGNTIY
TRBV11-3	TRBJ2-4	ASSLDLRGAKNIQY
TRBV24-1	TRBJ2-2	ATGTSGANTGELF
TRBV19	TRBJ2-5	ASSAPSRLAGDQETQY
TRBV30	TRBJ2-1	AWTSGMSNEQF
TRBV19	TRBJ2-1	ASSPLAGGPGGNEQF
TRBV5-1	TRBJ2-6	ATRKDRGSSGANVLT